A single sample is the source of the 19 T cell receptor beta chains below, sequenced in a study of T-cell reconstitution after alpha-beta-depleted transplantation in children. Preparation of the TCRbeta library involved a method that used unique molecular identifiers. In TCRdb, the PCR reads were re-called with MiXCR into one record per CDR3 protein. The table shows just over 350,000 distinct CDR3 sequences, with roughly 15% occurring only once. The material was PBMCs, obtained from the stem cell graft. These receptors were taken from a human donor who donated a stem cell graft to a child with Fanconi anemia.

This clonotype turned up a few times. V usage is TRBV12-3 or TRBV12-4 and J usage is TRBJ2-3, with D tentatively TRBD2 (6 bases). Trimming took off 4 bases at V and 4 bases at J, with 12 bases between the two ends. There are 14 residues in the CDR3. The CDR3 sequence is CASSSERAPDTQYF. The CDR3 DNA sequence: TGTGCCAGCAGTTCTGAGCGGGCGCCAGATACGCAGTATTTT.

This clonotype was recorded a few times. The CDR3 spells CASSPRLRDRVLQETQYF. CDR3 sequence (DNA): TGTGCCAGCAGCCCAAGACTACGGGACAGGGTGCTCCAAGAGACCCAGTACTTC. The J gene is TRBJ2-5, the V gene TRBV4-2, with 9 nucleotides matching TRBD1. Per germline, CDR1 LGHNA and CDR2 YNFKEQ. With V trimmed by 4 bases and J by 1 base, 13 bases remained unmatched. The CDR3 is 18 amino acids.

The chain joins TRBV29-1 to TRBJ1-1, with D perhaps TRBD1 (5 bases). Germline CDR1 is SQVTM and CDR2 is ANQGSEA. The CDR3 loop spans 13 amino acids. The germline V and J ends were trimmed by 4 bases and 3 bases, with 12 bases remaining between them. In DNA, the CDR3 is TGCAGCGTTGCATCAGGGAGCGACACTGAAGCTTTCTTT. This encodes CSVASGSDTEAFF.

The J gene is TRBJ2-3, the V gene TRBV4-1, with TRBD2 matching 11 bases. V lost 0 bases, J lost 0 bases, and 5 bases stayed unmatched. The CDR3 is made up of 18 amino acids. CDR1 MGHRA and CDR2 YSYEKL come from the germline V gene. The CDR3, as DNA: TGCGCCAGCAGCCAAGAGATAGCGGGGGGGATAAGCACAGATACGCAGTATTTT. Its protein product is CASSQEIAGGISTDTQYF.

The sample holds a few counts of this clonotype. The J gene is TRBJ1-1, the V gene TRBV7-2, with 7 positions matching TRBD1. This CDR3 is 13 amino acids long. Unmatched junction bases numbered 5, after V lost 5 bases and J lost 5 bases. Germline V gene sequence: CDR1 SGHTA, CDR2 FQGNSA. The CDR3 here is CASSPSRGTEAFF. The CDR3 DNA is TGTGCCAGCAGCCCAAGCAGGGGGACTGAAGCTTTCTTT.

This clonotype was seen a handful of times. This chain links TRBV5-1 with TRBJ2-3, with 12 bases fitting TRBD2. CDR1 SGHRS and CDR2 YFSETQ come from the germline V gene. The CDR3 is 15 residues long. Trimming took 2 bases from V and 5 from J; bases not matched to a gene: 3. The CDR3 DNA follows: TGCGCCAGCAGCTTATCGACTAGCGGGGGAGATACGCAGTATTTT. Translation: CASSLSTSGGDTQYF. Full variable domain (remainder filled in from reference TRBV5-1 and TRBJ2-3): KAGVTQTPRYLIKTRGQQVTLSCSPISGHRSVSWYQQTPGQGLQFLFEYFSETQRNKGNFPGRFSGRQFSNSRSEMNVSTLELGDSALYLCASSLSTSGGDTQYFGPGTRLTVL.

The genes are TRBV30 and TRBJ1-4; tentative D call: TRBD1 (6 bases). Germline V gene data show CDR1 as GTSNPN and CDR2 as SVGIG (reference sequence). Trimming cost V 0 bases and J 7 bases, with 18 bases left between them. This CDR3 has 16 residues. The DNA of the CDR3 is TGTGCCTGGAGTGTACCCGGGACACCTAGAAGTGAAAAACTGTTTTTT. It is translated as CAWSVPGTPRSEKLFF.

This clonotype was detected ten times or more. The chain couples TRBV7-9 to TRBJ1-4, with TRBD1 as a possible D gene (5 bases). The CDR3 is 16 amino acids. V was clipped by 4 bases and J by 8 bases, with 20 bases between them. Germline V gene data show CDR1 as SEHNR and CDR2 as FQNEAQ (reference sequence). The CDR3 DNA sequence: TGTGCCAGCAGCTCACCACTCGGGACTGGAAACGAAAAACTGTTTTTT. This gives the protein CASSSPLGTGNEKLFF.

The CDR3 sequence is CASSPLASGLGQFF. The CDR3 DNA follows: TGTGCCAGCTCACCACTGGCTAGCGGGCTCGGGCAGTTCTTC. The rearrangement uses TRBV18 and TRBJ2-1, with 8 bases aligning to TRBD2. CDR1 is KGHSH and CDR2 is LQKENI in the germline V gene. This CDR3 is 14 amino acids long. J lost 12 bases, V lost 1 base, and 8 bases had no gene match. The full variable domain, rest sourced from reference TRBV18 and TRBJ2-1, is NAGVMQNPRHLVRRRGQEARLRCSPMKGHSHVYWYRQLPEEGLKFMVYLQKENIIDESGMPKERFSAEFPKEGPSILRIQQVVRGDSAAYFCASSPLASGLGQFFGPGTRLTVL.

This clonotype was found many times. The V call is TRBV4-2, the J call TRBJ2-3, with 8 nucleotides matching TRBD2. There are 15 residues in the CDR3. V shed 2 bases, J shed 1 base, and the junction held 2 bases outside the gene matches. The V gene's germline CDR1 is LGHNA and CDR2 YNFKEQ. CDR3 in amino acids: CASSQLLAGTDTQYF. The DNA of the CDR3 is TGTGCCAGCAGCCAATTACTAGCGGGCACAGATACGCAGTATTTT.

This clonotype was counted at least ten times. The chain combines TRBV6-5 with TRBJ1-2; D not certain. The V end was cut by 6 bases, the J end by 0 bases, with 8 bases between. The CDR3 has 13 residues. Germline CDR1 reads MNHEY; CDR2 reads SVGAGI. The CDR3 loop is CASRSTANYGYTF. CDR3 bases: TGTGCCAGCAGGTCGACTGCTAACTATGGCTACACCTTC.

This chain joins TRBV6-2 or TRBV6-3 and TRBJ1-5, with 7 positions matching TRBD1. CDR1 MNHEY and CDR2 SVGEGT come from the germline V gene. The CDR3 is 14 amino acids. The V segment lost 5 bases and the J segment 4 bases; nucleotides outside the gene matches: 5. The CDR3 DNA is TGTGCCAGCAGTGACAGGGTTACAAATCAGCCCCAGCATTTT. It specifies CASSDRVTNQPQHF.

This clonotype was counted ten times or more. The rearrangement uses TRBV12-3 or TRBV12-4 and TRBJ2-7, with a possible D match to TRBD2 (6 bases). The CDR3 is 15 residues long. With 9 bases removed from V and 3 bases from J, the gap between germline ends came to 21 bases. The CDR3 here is CARVPGAGGYYEQYV. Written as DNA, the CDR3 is TGTGCCAGGGTACCCGGGGCAGGAGGGTACTACGAGCAGTACGTC.

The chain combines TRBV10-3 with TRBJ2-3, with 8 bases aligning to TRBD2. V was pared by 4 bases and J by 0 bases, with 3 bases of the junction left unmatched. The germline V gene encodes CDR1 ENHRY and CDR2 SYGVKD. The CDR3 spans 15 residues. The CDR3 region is CAISGGTSSTDTQYF. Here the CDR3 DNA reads TGTGCCATCAGTGGAGGGACTAGTAGCACAGATACGCAGTATTTT.

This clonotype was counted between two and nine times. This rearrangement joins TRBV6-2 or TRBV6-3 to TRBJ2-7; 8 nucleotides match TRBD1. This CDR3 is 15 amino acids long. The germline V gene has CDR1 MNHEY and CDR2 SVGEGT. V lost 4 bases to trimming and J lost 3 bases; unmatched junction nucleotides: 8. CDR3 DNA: TGTGCCAGCAGTTTCGGACAGGGAGACTACTACGAGCAGTACGTC. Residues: CASSFGQGDYYEQYV.

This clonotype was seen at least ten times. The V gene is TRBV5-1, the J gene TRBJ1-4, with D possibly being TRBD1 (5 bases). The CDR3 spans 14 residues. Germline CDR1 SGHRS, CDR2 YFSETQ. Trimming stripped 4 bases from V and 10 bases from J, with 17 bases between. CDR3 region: CASSRDGSDGKLFF. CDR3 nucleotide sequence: TGCGCCAGCAGCCGGGACGGCTCTGACGGAAAACTGTTTTTT.

In DNA, the CDR3 is TGCGCCAGCAGCCCCCAAAGGGCGGGAGATACGCAGTATTTT. Translation gives CASSPQRAGDTQYF. The J gene is TRBJ2-3, the V gene TRBV4-3; weak D call: TRBD2 (5 bases). CDR3 length: 14 amino acids. Germline V gene sequence: CDR1 LGHNA, CDR2 YSLEER. V was shortened by 4 bases and J by 5 bases, with 13 bases between the two germline ends.

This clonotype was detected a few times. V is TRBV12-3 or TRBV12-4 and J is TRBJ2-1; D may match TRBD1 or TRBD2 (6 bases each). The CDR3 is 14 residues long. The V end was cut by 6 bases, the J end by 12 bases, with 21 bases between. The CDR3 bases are TGTGCCAGCAGCCAGGGCCGGCTTGAGGGGGGGCAGTTCTTC. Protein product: CASSQGRLEGGQFF.

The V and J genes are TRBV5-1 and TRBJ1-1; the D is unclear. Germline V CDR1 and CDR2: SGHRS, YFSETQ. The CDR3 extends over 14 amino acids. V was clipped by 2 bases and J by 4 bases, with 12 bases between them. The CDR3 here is CASSFSPGTTEAFF. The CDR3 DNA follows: TGCGCCAGCAGCTTTTCTCCCGGAACCACTGAAGCTTTCTTT.